The clone carrying this TCR beta chain was observed once. These data belong to a study of blood T cell repertoires in COVID-19. Study details: Donors in the United States, Italy and Spain gave samples during acute or convalescent COVID-19.

In the original workflow: Reference gene primer amplification gave estimated nucleated cell counts. Measured with immunoSEQ multiplex PCR; TCRdb has only the in-frame clones, and not every one. The DNA gave D and trimming, while V, J and clone size come from that table. Among 250,000 to 300,000 clones, around 90% were seen once, and the ten largest hold roughly 1.1%. V lost 1 base to trimming and J lost 9 bases; unmatched junction nucleotides: 9. Germline CDR1 reads KGHDR; CDR2 reads SFDVKD. CDR3 length equals 17 residues. Donors in Cohort 3 who had recovered were those with two negative PCRs, healthcare professional clearance, or resolution of their symptoms.

The origin of this receptor is a young woman who had recovered from COVID-19. The sample comprised PBMCs or T cells enriched from blood (not recorded which). The chain combines TRBV24-1 with TRBJ2-1, with 12 bases that match TRBD2. CDR3 protein: CATSDFSGTSGSGEQFF. The CDR3 nucleotides read TGTGCCACCAGTGATTTTTCCGGGACTAGCGGGTCGGGTGAGCAGTTCTTC.